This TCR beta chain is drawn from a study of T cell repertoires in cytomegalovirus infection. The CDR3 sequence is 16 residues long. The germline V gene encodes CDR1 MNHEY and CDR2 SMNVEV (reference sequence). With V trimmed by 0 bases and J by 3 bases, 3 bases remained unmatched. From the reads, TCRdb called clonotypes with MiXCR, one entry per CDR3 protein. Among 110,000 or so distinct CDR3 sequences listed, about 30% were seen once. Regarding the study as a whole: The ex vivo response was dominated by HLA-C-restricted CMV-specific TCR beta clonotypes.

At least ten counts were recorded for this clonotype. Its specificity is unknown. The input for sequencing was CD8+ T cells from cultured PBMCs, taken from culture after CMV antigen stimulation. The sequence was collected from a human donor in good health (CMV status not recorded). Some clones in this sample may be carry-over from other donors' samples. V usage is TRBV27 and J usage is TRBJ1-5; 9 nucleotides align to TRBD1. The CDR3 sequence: CASSLSGQGHNQPQHF. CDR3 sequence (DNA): TGTGCCAGCAGTTTATCTGGACAGGGGCACAATCAGCCCCAGCATTTT.